This is a list of T cell receptor beta chains from one sample in a study of cytomegalovirus exposure and HLA in healthy donors. Here immunoSEQ multiplex PCR was the method, and the copy in TCRdb shows in-frame clones only, minus some. The table shows 210,000 or so clones, with 70% to 90% occurring only once. The sequenced material came from PBMCs. All receptors derive from a young woman in good health and CMV-seronegative. Both conserved end residues are part of each CDR3. A D gene is named only where the DNA matches it firmly. Size values are once, few and many counts, or a class for expanded clones, and some rows have none.

cdr3_nt	cdr3_aa	v_call	j_call	d_call	clone_size
TGTGCCACCAGCAGATGGGACTCCTCTGGGGCCAACGTCCTGACTTTC	CATSRWDSSGANVLTF	TRBV15	TRBJ2-6	NA	NA
TGTGCCAGCAGCGAACCGGGACAGGGGGCGGATACGCAGTATTTT	CASSEPGQGADTQYF	TRBV6-6	TRBJ2-3	TRBD1	NA
TGTGCCATCAGTGAACAGGGGGCTGTGGACTATGGCTACACCTTC	CAISEQGAVDYGYTF	TRBV10-3	TRBJ1-2	TRBD1	NA
TGTGCCAGCAGCCAAGACTCCTTGACTAGCGGGATCCTCCAAGAGACCCAGTACTTC	CASSQDSLTSGILQETQYF	TRBV4-2	TRBJ2-5	TRBD2	NA
TGTGCCAGCAGTTTACCCGCTAACTCCTACAATGAGCAGTTCTTC	CASSLPANSYNEQFF	TRBV28	TRBJ2-1	NA	NA
TGTGCCAGCACCAACCAAGCGGGAGGGCCTCCCACAGATACGCAGTATTTT	CASTNQAGGPPTDTQYF	TRBV9	TRBJ2-3	TRBD2	NA
TGTGCCAGCAGCTTAGTCGGGTCCGGGGAGCTGTTTTTT	CASSLVGSGELFF	TRBV11-2	TRBJ2-2	NA	NA
TGTGCCAGCAGCTTAGATCTTATTCGGGACACCGTACGAACTGAAGCTTTCTTT	CASSLDLIRDTVRTEAFF	TRBV7-8	TRBJ1-1	NA	NA
TGTGCCAGCAGTTACCCCATTTCGGAGGTCTTAGTAGGGAGACACAATGAGCAGTTCTTC	CASSYPISEVLVGRHNEQFF	TRBV28	TRBJ2-1	NA	NA
TGTGCCAGCAGGATACCCGAACCGGGGATCAATGAAAAACTGTTTTTT	CASRIPEPGINEKLFF	TRBV6-6	TRBJ1-4	NA	NA
TGTGCCAGTAGTCCCGGACTGAAGGCGGTTCAGCCCCAGCATTTT	CASSPGLKAVQPQHF	TRBV19	TRBJ1-5	NA	NA
TGTGCCAGCAGCGTAGGAGGACAGGGCGCCCTATACGAGCAGTACTTC	CASSVGGQGALYEQYF	TRBV9	TRBJ2-7	TRBD1	few
TGCGCCAGCAGCTTGTTGCCAGCGGGAGGCACAGATACGCAGTATTTT	CASSLLPAGGTDTQYF	TRBV5-1	TRBJ2-3	TRBD2	NA
TGTGCCAGCAGTCCCACGACAGTGAACACTGAAGCTTTCTTT	CASSPTTVNTEAFF	TRBV28	TRBJ1-1	NA	NA
TGCGCCAGCAGCCAAGTATTCGGACTAGCGGGAATAGAGGGCACAGATACGCAGTATTTT	CASSQVFGLAGIEGTDTQYF	TRBV4-3	TRBJ2-3	TRBD2	NA
TGTGCCTGGAGAGCGTCTCTGGAGCGGGAGGGCATAAATGAGCAGTTCTTC	CAWRASLEREGINEQFF	TRBV30	TRBJ2-1	TRBD2	NA
TGTGCCATCAGTGCTGCTAGCGGGAGGAACTTCTACAATGAGCAGTTCTTC	CAISAASGRNFYNEQFF	TRBV10-3	TRBJ2-1	TRBD2	NA
TGTGCCAGCTCACCGCGGGCAGGGGGCGGACTCGAAGAGACCCAGTACTTC	CASSPRAGGGLEETQYF	TRBV18	TRBJ2-5	TRBD1	NA
TGTGCCAGCAGTTATCCTCAGGGGGACAGGGGAAGTAGTTATGGCTACACCTTC	CASSYPQGDRGSSYGYTF	TRBV27	TRBJ1-2	TRBD1	NA
TGTGCCAGCAGCTCACCGTGGGACAGGGCCTACGAGCAGTACTTC	CASSSPWDRAYEQYF	TRBV7-8	TRBJ2-7	TRBD1	NA
TGTGCCAGCAAGTCAGGGGGAGAGACCCAGTACTTC	CASKSGGETQYF	TRBV6-1	TRBJ2-5	TRBD1	NA
TGTGCCAGCAGCCGTCCAGGACTAGCGGGAGCCTACGAGCAGTACTTC	CASSRPGLAGAYEQYF	TRBV7-9	TRBJ2-7	TRBD2	NA
TGCGCCAGTAGTGAAGGAGCGGGAGTATATGGTTCGCCCTACGAGCAGTACTTC	CASSEGAGVYGSPYEQYF	TRBV5-1	TRBJ2-7	TRBD2	NA
TGTGCCAGCAGCCCGATCGGACAGCCCTACGAGCAGTACTTC	CASSPIGQPYEQYF	TRBV5-4	TRBJ2-7	NA	NA
TGTGCCAGCAGCTTCCAGGTGGGCAATGAGCAGTTCTTC	CASSFQVGNEQFF	TRBV7-9	TRBJ2-1	NA	NA
TGTGCCAGCAGTGGGCAGGGGAAGTACTATGGCTACACCTTC	CASSGQGKYYGYTF	TRBV2	TRBJ1-2	NA	few
TGTGCCAGTACTAAATATAGCAATCAGCCCCAGCATTTT	CASTKYSNQPQHF	TRBV28	TRBJ1-5	NA	NA
TGCGCCAGCAGCCAAGCGGAGCTAGAGACCCAGTACTTC	CASSQAELETQYF	TRBV4-1	TRBJ2-5	NA	NA
TGTGCCAGCAGCGTGACGGGACAGGTACAAGAGACCCAGTACTTC	CASSVTGQVQETQYF	TRBV9	TRBJ2-5	TRBD1	NA
TGTGCCAGCAGTTGGAATAGCTTCGATGAGCAGTTCTTC	CASSWNSFDEQFF	TRBV27	TRBJ2-1	NA	NA
TGTGCCAGCAGCTTGGACGCCCAGGGGCAGTACTTC	CASSLDAQGQYF	TRBV5-4	TRBJ2-7	NA	NA
TGTGCCAGCAGCTGGCCACCCGATGAAAAACTGTTTTTT	CASSWPPDEKLFF	TRBV7-2	TRBJ1-4	NA	NA
TGTGCCAGCAGTTTAAAGGGGGTCAATGAGCAGTTCTTC	CASSLKGVNEQFF	TRBV27	TRBJ2-1	NA	NA
TGTGCCAGCAGCTTAGACCTTTCGGGGTTCGGCTACACCTTC	CASSLDLSGFGYTF	TRBV7-2	TRBJ1-2	NA	NA
TGTGCCAGCAGTTTAACTAGCGGGGAGCAGTTCTTC	CASSLTSGEQFF	TRBV27	TRBJ2-1	TRBD2	NA
TGTGCCAGCAGCCGCCCGACTAGCGGGAGATACGAGCAGTACTTC	CASSRPTSGRYEQYF	TRBV5-4	TRBJ2-7	TRBD2	NA
TGTGCCAGCAGTGCGTGGACAGGGAGCACCTACGAGCAGTACTTC	CASSAWTGSTYEQYF	TRBV27	TRBJ2-7	TRBD1	NA
TGTGCTAGTGGGCCCAGGGGCTACACCTTC	CASGPRGYTF	TRBV12-5	TRBJ1-2	NA	NA
TGTGCTAGCAGCTTAAATCCCGGGGAGACCCAGTACTTC	CASSLNPGETQYF	TRBV7-7	TRBJ2-5	NA	NA
TGTGCCAGCAGCTTGACTAGCGGGAGGAACGATGAGCAGTTCTTC	CASSLTSGRNDEQFF	TRBV5-4	TRBJ2-1	TRBD2	NA
TGTGCCAGCAGCTTACAGGGCTCTCTCGGGCATGAGCAGTTCTTC	CASSLQGSLGHEQFF	TRBV5-4	TRBJ2-1	NA	NA
TGCGCCAGCAGCGCGACTAACAAGAACACTGAAGCTTTCTTT	CASSATNKNTEAFF	TRBV5-1	TRBJ1-1	NA	once
TGTGCCAGTAGTATAGGAGCGAACACCGGGGAGCTGTTTTTT	CASSIGANTGELFF	TRBV19	TRBJ2-2	NA	NA
TGTGCCAGCAGACCCGTTGGGGGGGACTACAATGAGCAGTTCTTC	CASRPVGGDYNEQFF	TRBV28	TRBJ2-1	TRBD2	NA
TGCGCCAGCAGCCAAGATTTCATGTCGGGGTTCTACGAGCAGTACTTC	CASSQDFMSGFYEQYF	TRBV4-3	TRBJ2-7	NA	NA
TGTGCCAGTAGTCCGACGGGGGACGCCCTCGGTCTAGGCTACACCTTC	CASSPTGDALGLGYTF	TRBV19	TRBJ1-2	NA	NA
TGTGCCAGCAGCTTAAACAGGGACATTAACGATTACGAGCAGTACTTC	CASSLNRDINDYEQYF	TRBV13	TRBJ2-7	NA	NA
TGTGCCAGCAGTCTAAACGTTGCTAACTATGGCTACACCTTC	CASSLNVANYGYTF	TRBV27	TRBJ1-2	NA	NA
TGTGCCAGCAGCTTAAGCCCTAGCGGGAGGGGCGAGCAGTACTTC	CASSLSPSGRGEQYF	TRBV11-2	TRBJ2-7	TRBD2	NA
TGTGCCAGCAGCTTAGGACAGGGGGTGAACACTGAAGCTTTCTTT	CASSLGQGVNTEAFF	TRBV7-6	TRBJ1-1	TRBD1	NA
TGCAGCGCTGCGGGAGGAAGGGGCCTGGAAACTGAAGCTTTCTTT	CSAAGGRGLETEAFF	TRBV29-1	TRBJ1-1	NA	once
TGCGCCAGCGCAGAGGGGGTCTCTGGAAACACCATATATTTT	CASAEGVSGNTIYF	TRBV5-1	TRBJ1-3	NA	NA
TGTGCCAGCAGCCAAGGACTAGCGGGAGACACCGGGGAGCTGTTTTTT	CASSQGLAGDTGELFF	TRBV4-2	TRBJ2-2	TRBD2	NA
TGTGCCAGCAGTTCGCTACTAGCGGGAGGGCCAGATACGCAGTATTTT	CASSSLLAGGPDTQYF	TRBV27	TRBJ2-3	TRBD2	once
TGTGCCAGCAGTTACTCGACAGGGAGCGGCTACACCTTC	CASSYSTGSGYTF	TRBV6-5	TRBJ1-2	TRBD1	few
TGTGCCAGCGACTCCGGACTGCGCGGGAACACTGAAGCTTTCTTT	CASDSGLRGNTEAFF	TRBV6-1	TRBJ1-1	NA	few